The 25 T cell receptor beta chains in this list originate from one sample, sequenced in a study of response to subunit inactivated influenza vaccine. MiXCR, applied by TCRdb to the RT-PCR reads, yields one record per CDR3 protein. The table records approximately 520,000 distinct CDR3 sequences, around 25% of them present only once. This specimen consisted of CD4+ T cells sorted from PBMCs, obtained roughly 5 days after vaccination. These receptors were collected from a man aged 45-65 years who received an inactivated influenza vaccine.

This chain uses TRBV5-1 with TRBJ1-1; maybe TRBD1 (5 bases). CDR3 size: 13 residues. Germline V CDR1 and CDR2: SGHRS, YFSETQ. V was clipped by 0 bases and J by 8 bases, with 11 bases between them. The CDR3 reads CASSLAEWGEAFF. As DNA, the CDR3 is TGCGCCAGCAGCTTGGCCGAGTGGGGGGAAGCTTTCTTT. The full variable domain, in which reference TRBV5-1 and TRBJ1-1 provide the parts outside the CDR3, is KAGVTQTPRYLIKTRGQQVTLSCSPISGHRSVSWYQQTPGQGLQFLFEYFSETQRNKGNFPGRFSGRQFSNSRSEMNVSTLELGDSALYLCASSLAEWGEAFFGQGTRLTVV.

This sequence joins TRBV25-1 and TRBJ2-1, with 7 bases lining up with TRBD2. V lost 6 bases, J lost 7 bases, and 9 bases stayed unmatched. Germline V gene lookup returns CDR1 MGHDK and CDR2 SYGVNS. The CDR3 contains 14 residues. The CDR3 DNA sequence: TGTGCCAGCAGCCGGACTAGTAGGGAGAATGAGCAGTTCTTC. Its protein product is CASSRTSRENEQFF.

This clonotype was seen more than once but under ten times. This CDR3 reads CASTLLTYEQYF. CDR3 DNA sequence: TGTGCCAGCACCCTACTGACCTACGAGCAGTACTTC. The chain uses TRBV2 and TRBJ2-7; D not resolved. Trimming removed 7 bases at V and 2 bases at J, with 9 bases between. Germline V gives CDR1 SNHLY, CDR2 FYNNEI. The CDR3 runs to 12 residues.

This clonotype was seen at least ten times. The CDR3 spells CASSPVVGSNTEAFF. Written as DNA, the CDR3 is TGCGCCAGCAGCCCGGTCGTCGGGTCGAACACTGAAGCTTTCTTT. The chain employs TRBV5-1 and TRBJ1-1; D is ambiguous. The V gene lost 4 bases and the J gene lost 1 base, with 14 bases spanning the gap. Germline V gene lookup returns CDR1 SGHRS and CDR2 YFSETQ. The length of the CDR3 is 15 residues.

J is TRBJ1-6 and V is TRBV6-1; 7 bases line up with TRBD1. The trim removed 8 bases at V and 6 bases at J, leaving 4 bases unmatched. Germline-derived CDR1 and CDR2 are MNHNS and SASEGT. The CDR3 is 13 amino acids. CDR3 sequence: CASGQAFNSPLHF. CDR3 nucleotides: TGTGCCAGCGGACAGGCCTTTAATTCACCCCTCCACTTT.

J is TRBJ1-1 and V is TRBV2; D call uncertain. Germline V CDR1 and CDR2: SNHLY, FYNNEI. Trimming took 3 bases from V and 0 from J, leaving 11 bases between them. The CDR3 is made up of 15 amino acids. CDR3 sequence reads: CASSESPRLNTEAFF. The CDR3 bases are TGTGCCAGCAGTGAGTCCCCCAGACTGAACACTGAAGCTTTCTTT.

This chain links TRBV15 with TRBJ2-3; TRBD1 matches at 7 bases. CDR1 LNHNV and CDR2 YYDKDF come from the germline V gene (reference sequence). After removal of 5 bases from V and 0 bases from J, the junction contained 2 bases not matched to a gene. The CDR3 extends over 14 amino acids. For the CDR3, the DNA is TGTGCCACCAGCCCGGGACAGAGCACAGATACGCAGTATTTT. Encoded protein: CATSPGQSTDTQYF.

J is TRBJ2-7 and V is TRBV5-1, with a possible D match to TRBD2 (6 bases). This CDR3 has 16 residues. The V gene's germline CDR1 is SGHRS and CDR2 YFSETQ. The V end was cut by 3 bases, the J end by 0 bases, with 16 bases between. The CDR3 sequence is CASSSGAGMSSYEQYF. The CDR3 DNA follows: TGCGCCAGCAGCTCGGGAGCAGGGATGAGCTCCTACGAGCAGTACTTC.

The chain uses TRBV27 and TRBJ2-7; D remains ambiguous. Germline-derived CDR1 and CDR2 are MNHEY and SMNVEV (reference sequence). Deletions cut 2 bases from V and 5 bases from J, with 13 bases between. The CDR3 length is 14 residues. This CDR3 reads CASSLRGGIHEQYF. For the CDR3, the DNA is TGTGCCAGCAGTTTAAGAGGTGGGATCCACGAGCAGTACTTC.

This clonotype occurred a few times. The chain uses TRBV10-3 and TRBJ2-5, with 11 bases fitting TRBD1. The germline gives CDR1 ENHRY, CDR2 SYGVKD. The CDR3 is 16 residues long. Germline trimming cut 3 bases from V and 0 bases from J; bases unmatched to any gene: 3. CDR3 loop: CAISDGTGGYQETQYF. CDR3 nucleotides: TGTGCCATCAGTGACGGGACAGGGGGATACCAAGAGACCCAGTACTTC.

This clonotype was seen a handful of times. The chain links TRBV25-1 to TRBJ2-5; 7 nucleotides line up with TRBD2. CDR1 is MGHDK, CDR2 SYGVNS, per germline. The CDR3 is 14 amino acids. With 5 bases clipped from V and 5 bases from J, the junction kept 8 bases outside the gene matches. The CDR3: CASSRGVGKETQYF. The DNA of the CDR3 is TGTGCCAGCAGTCGGGGGGTAGGGAAGGAGACCCAGTACTTC. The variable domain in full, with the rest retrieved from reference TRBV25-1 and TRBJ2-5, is EADIYQTPRYLVIGTGKKITLECSQTMGHDKMYWYQQDPGMELHLIHYSYGVNSTEKGDLSSESTVSRIRTEHFPLTLESARPSHTSQYLCASSRGVGKETQYFGPGTRLLVL.

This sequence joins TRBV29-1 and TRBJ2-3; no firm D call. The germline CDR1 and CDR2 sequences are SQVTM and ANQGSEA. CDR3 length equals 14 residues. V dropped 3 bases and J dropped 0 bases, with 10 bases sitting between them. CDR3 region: CSVEPRPSTDTQYF. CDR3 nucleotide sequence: TGCAGCGTTGAGCCCCGTCCTAGCACAGATACGCAGTATTTT.

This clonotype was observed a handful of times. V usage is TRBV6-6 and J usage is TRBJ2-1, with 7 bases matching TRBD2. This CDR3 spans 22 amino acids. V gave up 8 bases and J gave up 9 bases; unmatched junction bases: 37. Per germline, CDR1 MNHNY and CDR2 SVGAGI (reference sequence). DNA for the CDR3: TGTGCCAGCTCTAGACTAGGTACAGATCGAATGTTTCTAGCGGCCCGCGGCGGTGAGCAGTTCTTC. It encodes CASSRLGTDRMFLAARGGEQFF.

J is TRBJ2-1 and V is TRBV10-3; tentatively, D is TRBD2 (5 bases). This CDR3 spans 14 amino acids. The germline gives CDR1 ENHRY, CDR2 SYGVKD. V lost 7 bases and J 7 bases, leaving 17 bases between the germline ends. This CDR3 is CAIKGGSLWNEQFF. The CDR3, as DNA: TGTGCCATCAAAGGTGGGAGTCTTTGGAATGAGCAGTTCTTC.

This CDR3 reads CSVLNTRSTDTQYF. The CDR3 nucleotides are TGCAGCGTTCTCAATACAAGAAGCACAGATACGCAGTATTTT. The chain is built from TRBV29-1 and TRBJ2-3; D is unclear. The CDR3 sequence is 14 residues long. The germline gives CDR1 SQVTM, CDR2 ANQGSEA. V dropped 5 bases and J dropped 0 bases, with 12 bases sitting between them.

The CDR3 DNA is TGTGCCAGCAGCCCTCTAGCGGGGGACCCGGGGACCCAGTACTTC. This encodes CASSPLAGDPGTQYF. J is TRBJ2-5 and V is TRBV7-2; 10 bases align to TRBD2. The CDR3 is 15 residues long. The germline V gene has CDR1 SGHTA and CDR2 FQGNSA. V lost 5 bases, J lost 7 bases, and 10 bases stayed unmatched. Supplemented by reference TRBV7-2 and TRBJ2-5, the full variable domain reads GAGVSQSPSNKVTEKGKDVELRCDPISGHTALYWYRQSLGQGLEFLIYFQGNSAPDKSGLPSDRFSAERTGGSVSTLTIQRTQQEDSAVYLCASSPLAGDPGTQYFGPGTRLLVL.

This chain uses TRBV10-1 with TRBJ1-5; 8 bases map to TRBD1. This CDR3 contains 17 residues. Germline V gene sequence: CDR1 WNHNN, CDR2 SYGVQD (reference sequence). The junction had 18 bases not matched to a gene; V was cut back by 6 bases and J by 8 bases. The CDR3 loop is CASRPGQAIFRAKPQHF. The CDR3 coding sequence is TGCGCCAGCAGACCGGGACAGGCGATTTTTCGGGCTAAGCCCCAGCATTTT.

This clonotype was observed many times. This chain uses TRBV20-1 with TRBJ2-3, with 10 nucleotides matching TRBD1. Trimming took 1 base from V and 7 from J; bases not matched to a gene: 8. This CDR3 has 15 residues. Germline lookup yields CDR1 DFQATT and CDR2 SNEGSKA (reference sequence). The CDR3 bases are TGCAGTGCTAGAGCACCGGGACAGGGGATTTATACGCAGTATTTT. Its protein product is CSARAPGQGIYTQYF.

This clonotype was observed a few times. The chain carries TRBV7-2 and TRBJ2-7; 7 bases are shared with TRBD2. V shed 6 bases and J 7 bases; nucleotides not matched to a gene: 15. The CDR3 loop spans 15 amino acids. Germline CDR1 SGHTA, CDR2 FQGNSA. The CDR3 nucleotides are TGTGCCAGCAGAGGCAGAAGAGGGAGGGCAGAGGAGCAGTACTTC. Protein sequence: CASRGRRGRAEEQYF.

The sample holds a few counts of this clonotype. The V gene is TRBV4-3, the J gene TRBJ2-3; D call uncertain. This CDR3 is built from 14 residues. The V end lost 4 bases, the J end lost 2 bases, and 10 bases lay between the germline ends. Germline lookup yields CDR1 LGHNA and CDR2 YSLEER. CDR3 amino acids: CASSPDANTDTQYF. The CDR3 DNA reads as TGCGCCAGCAGCCCGGATGCGAACACAGATACGCAGTATTTT.

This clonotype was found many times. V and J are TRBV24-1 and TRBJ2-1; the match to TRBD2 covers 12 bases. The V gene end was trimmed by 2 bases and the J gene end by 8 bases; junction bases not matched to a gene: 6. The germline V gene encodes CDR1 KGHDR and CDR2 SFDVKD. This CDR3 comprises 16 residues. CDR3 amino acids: CATSDSPSGRVDEQFF. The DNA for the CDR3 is TGTGCCACCAGTGATTCCCCTAGCGGGAGGGTCGATGAGCAGTTCTTC.

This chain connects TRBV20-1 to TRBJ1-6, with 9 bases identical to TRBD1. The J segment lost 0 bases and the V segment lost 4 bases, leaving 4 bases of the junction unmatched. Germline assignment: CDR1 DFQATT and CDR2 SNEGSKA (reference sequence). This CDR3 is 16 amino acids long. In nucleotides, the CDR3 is TGCAGTGCTACCGGGACAGGGAGCTCCTATAATTCACCCCTCCACTTT. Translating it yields CSATGTGSSYNSPLHF.

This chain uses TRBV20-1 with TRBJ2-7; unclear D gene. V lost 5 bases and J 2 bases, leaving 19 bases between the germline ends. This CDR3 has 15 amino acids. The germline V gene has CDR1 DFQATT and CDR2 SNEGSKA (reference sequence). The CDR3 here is CSAYPVTQTPYEQYF. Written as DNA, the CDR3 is TGCAGTGCTTACCCGGTCACTCAAACCCCCTACGAGCAGTACTTC.

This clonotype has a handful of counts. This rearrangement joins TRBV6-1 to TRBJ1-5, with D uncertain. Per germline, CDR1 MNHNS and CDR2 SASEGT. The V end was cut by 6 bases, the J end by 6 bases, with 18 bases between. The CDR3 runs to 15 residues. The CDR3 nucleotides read TGTGCCAGCAGCCCCCCGGGGAGGGTTGGTCAGCCCCAGCATTTT. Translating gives CASSPPGRVGQPQHF.

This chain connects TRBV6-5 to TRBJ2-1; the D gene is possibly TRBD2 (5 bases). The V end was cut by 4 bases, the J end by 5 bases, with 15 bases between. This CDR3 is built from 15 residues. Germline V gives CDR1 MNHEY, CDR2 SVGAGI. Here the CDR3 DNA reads TGTGCCAGCAGTTCGGGGTCCTCGTGGCACAATGAGCAGTTCTTC. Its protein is CASSSGSSWHNEQFF.